This TCR beta chain was sequenced during a study of blood T cell repertoires in COVID-19. Sequencing was performed with immunoSEQ multiplex PCR; in TCRdb, only in-frame clones are kept and a portion is missing. The sample carries approximately 140,000 clones, 65% to 85% recorded once. The receptor comes from a woman aged 45-65 years who had been exposed to COVID-19. Sequencing input: PBMCs or T cells enriched from blood (not recorded which).

This CDR3 reads CASSLGSGGRQETQYF. The CDR3, as DNA: TGTGCCAGCAGCTTAGGGAGCGGGGGGAGGCAAGAGACCCAGTACTTC. V is TRBV11-2 and J is TRBJ2-5; 9 bases map to TRBD2. Germline trimming cut 1 base from V and 2 bases from J; bases unmatched to any gene: 5. In germline, CDR1 is SGHAT, CDR2 FQNNGV. CDR3 length equals 16 residues.